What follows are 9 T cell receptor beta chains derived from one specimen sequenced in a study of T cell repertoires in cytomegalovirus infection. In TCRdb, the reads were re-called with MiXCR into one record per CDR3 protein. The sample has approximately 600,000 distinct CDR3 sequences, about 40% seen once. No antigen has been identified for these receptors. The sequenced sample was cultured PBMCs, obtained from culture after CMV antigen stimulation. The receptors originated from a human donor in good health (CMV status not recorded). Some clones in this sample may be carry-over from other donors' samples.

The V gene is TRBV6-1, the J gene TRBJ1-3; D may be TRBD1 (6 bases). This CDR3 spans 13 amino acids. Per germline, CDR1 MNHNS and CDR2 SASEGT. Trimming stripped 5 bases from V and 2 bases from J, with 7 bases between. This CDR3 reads CASSWTAGNTIYF. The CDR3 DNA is TGTGCCAGCAGTTGGACAGCTGGAAACACCATATATTTT.

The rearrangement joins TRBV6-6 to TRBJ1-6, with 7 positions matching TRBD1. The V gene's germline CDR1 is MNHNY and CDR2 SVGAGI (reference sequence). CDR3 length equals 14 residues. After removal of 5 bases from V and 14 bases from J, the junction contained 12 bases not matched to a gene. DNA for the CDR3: TGTGCCAGCAGTCCCAGGGGGGACCGGGGGGCCCTCCACTTT. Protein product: CASSPRGDRGALHF.

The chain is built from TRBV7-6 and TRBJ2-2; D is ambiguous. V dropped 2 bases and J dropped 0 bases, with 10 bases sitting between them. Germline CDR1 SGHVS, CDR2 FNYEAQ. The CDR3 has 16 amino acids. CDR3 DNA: TGTGCCAGCAGCTTATACGATGTCCCGAACACCGGGGAGCTGTTTTTT. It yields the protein CASSLYDVPNTGELFF. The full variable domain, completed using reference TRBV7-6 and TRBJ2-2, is GAGVSQSPRYKVTKRGQDVALRCDPISGHVSLYWYRQALGQGPEFLTYFNYEAQQDKSGLPNDRFSAERPEGSISTLTIQRTEQRDSAMYRCASSLYDVPNTGELFFGEGSRLTVL.

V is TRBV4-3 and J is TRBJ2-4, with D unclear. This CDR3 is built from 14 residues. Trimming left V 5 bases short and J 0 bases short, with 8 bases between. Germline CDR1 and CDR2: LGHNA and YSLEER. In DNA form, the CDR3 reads TGCGCCAGCAGCGAAAGGGTAGCCAAAAACATTCAGTACTTC. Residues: CASSERVAKNIQYF.

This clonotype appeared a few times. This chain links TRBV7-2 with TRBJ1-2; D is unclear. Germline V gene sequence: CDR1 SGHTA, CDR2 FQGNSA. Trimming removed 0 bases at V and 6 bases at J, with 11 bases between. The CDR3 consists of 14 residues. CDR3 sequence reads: CASSLARSSDGYTF. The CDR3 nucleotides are TGTGCCAGCAGCTTAGCGCGCAGTTCAGATGGCTACACCTTC.

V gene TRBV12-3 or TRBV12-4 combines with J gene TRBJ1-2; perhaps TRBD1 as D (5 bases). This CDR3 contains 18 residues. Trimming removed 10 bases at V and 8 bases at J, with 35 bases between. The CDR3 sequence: CATSGMQGDYLSYYGYTF. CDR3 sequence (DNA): TGTGCCACCTCGGGAATGCAGGGCGACTACCTTTCCTATTACGGCTACACCTTC.

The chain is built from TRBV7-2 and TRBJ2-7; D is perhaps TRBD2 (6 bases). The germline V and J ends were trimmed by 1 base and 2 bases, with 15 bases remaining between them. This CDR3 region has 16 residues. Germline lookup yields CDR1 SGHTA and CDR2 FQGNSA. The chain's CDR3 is CASSLVAARQPYEQYF. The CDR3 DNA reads TGTGCCAGCAGCTTAGTAGCGGCCCGCCAACCCTACGAGCAGTACTTC.

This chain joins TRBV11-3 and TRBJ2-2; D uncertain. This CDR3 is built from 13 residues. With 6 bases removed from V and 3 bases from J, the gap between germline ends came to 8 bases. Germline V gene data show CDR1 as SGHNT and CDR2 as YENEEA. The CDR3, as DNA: TGTGCCAGCAGGGGCCGAGACACCGGGGAGCTGTTTTTT. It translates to CASRGRDTGELFF.

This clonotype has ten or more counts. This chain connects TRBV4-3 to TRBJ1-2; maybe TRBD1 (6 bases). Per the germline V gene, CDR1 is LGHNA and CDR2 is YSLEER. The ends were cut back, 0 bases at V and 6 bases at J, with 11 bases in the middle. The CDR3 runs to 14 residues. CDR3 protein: CASSQDQGRDGYTF. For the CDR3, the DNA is TGCGCCAGCAGCCAAGATCAGGGGCGGGATGGCTACACCTTC.